This TCR beta chain was observed in a study of T cell responses to AZD1222 COVID-19 vaccine (dated by TCRdb to about 2021). Concerning the study at large: Because spike-specific TCR depth and breadth did not differ between the two schedules, AZD1222 recipients who got a second dose at roughly 4 weeks were pooled with those who got a second dose at roughly 12 weeks. TCR sequencing covered over 230 trial participants: 200 to 210 given two doses of AZD1222 and 26 given two doses of MenACWY control vaccine. Trial participants were enrolled by age into subgroups of 18-55, 56-69 and 70-plus years, and 148, 28 and 57 TCR-sequenced participants, respectively, were included in these subgroups.

V gives up 2 bases and J gives up 2 bases, and the segment between their germline ends measures 7 bases. Per the germline V gene, SNHLY is the CDR1 and FYNNEI is the CDR2. The CDR3 spans 14 residues, from the cysteine through the phenylalanine. Only CDR3 DNA is held: 42 bases, read in frame from base 1. The full study reports these points: Conclusions about previously exposed vaccinees are limited, since just 5 to 7 AZD1222 recipients were seropositive for SARS-CoV-2 at baseline. The 56-69-year group was small, and its depth increase did not reach significance, likely because of low power. Most participants were white British and females outnumbered males, and the authors suggested that clonal diversity may have been underestimated. After two AZD1222 doses, spike-specific TCR breadth and depth were significantly higher than at day 0 and than in MenACWY recipients. Because no day 14 peak-response samples were available, the repertoires could be characterized only after the peak T cell response. Epitopes outside the regions mutated in the B.1.351 and B.1.1.7 variants were reportedly recognized by nearly half of the unique spike-specific TCRs. The whole spike protein was spanned by vaccine-associated CD4 TCRs, and dominant responses were seen in regions 160-218 and 743-854.

With regard to this clone: The target of this receptor is not known. No base quality values were provided; no much bigger clone lies one nucleotide off.

The CDR3 regions of human TCRbeta chains were analyzed by immunosequencing. Per the authors' processing: Repertoire TCRs were checked for matches against a reference library of SARS-CoV-2-specific TCRs that had been generated using the MIRA antigen-specificity platform. Breadth was defined as the fraction of unique TCRs that were SARS-CoV-2-associated. Depth was defined as the fraction of total T cells that were SARS-CoV-2-associated. Using the MIRA data, each spike-specific TCR was mapped to the spike region that the TCR reacts to and placed in a CD4 or CD8 class. Log10-transformed breadth and depth values were compared by one-way ANOVA with Sidak's multiple comparisons tests. TCRdb took this table from immuneACCESS and kept in-frame rearrangements with V and J called. Such tables lack part of the clones; where checked against another copy, unresolved V genes explain under half of the gap, and the rest is unexplained. The DNA gave D and trimming, while V, J and clone size come from that table. For this sample there are 100,000 to 130,000 clones; approximately 90% appear just once. The top ten constitute under 25% of the sample.

The time point label corresponds to: baseline before first vaccination. Samples from vaccinated people were obtained from the UK trials COV001 and COV002, which included a single-blind randomized controlled phase 2/3 trial of AZD1222 (ChAdOx1 nCoV-19) in healthy adults. For TCRbeta chain sequencing, PBMC samples from trial participants were taken at day 0 and at day 28 after the second dose. The source material was peripheral blood, sampled on day 0 of AZD1222 vaccination. The rearranged chain carries TRBV2 and TRBJ1-5; the D gene cannot be resolved reliably. The sequence derives from an adult in good health. The encoded CDR3 is CASSERIRNQPQHF. At the DNA level, the sequence is TGTGCCAGCAGTGAAAGGATCCGCAATCAGCCCCAGCATTTT.